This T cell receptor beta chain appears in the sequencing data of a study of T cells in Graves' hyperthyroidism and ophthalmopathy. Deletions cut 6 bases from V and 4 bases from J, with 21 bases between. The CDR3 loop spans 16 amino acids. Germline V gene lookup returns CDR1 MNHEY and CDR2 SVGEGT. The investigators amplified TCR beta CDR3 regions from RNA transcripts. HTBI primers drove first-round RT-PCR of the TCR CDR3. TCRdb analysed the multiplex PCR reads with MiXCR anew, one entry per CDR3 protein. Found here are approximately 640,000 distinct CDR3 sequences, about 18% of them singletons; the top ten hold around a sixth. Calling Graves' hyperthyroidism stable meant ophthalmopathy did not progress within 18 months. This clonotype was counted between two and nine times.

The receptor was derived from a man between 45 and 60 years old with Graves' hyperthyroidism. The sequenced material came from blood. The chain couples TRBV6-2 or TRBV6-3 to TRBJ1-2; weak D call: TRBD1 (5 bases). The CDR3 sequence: CASRTLRDGNSYGYTF. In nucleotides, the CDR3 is TGTGCCAGCAGGACCCTTCGGGACGGAAACTCCTATGGCTACACCTTC.